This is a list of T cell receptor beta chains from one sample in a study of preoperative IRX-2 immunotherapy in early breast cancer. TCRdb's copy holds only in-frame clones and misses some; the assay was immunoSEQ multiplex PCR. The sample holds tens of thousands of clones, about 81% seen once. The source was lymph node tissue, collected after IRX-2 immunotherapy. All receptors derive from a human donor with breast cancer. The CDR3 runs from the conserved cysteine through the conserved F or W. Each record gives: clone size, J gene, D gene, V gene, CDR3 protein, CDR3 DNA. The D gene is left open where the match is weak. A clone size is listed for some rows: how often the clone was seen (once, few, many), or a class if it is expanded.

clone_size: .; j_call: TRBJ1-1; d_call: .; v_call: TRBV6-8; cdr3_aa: CASSDRGPGTEAFF; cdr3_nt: TGTGCCAGCAGTGACAGAGGGCCAGGGACTGAAGCTTTCTTT
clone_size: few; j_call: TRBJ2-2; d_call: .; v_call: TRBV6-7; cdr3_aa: CASVSENTGELFF; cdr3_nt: TGTGCCAGCGTGTCCGAAAACACCGGGGAGCTGTTTTTT
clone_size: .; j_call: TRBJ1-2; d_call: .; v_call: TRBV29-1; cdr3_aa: CSVDRDAHYGYTF; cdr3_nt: TGCAGCGTTGACCGGGACGCTCACTATGGCTACACCTTC
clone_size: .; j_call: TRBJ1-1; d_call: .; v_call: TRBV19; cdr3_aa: CASSIQGNTEAFF; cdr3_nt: TGTGCCAGTAGTATCCAGGGGAACACTGAAGCTTTCTTT
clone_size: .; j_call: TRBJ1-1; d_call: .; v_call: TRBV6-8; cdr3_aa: CASSLYGEVEAFF; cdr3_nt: TGTGCCAGCAGCCTATACGGGGAGGTGGAAGCTTTCTTT
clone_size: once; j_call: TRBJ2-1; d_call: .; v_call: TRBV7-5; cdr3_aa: CASSYTGVGDEQFF; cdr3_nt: TGTGCCAGCAGCTATACGGGCGTTGGGGACGAGCAGTTCTTC
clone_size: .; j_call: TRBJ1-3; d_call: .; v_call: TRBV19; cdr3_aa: CASSISGTPGNTIYF; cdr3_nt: TGTGCCAGTAGTATCTCCGGGACACCAGGAAACACCATATATTTT
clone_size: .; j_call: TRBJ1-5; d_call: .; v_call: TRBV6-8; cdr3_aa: CASSALPRSSNQPQHF; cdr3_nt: TGTGCCAGCAGTGCCCTCCCCCGAAGTAGCAATCAGCCCCAGCATTTT
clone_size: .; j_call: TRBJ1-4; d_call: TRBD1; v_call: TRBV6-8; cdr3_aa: CASSYSAGGREKLFF; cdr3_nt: TGTGCCAGCAGTTACTCTGCAGGGGGGAGAGAAAAACTGTTTTTT
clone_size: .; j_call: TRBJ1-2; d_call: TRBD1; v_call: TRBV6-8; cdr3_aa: CASSYGQAYGYTF; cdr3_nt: TGTGCCAGCAGTTACGGACAGGCCTATGGCTACACCTTC
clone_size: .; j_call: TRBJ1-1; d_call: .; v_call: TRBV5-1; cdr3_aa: CASSLGMGGDEAFF; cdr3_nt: TGCGCCAGCAGCTTGGGAATGGGCGGGGATGAAGCTTTCTTT
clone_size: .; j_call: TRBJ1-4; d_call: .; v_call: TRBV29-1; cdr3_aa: CSGGPTGSYEKLFF; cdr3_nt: TGCAGCGGGGGCCCGACAGGTTCTTATGAAAAACTGTTTTTT
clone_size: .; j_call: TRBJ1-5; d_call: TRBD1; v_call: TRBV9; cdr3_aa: CASTERTGENQPQHF; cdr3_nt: TGTGCCAGCACCGAGCGGACAGGGGAAAATCAGCCCCAGCATTTT
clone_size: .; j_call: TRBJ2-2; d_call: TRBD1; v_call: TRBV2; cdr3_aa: CASSEDRVVTGELFF; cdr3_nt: TGTGCCAGCAGTGAGGACAGGGTTGTGACCGGGGAGCTGTTTTTT
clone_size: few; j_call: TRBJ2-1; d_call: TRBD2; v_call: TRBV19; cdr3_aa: CASRPKGLAANYNEQFF; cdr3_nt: TGTGCCAGTAGACCAAAGGGACTAGCGGCCAACTACAATGAGCAGTTCTTC
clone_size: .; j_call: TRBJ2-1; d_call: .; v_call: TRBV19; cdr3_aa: CASSSRRSGTYNEQFF; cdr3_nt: TGTGCCAGTAGTTCCCGGAGGTCCGGGACCTACAATGAGCAGTTCTTC
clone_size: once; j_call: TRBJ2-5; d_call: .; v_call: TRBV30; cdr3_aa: CAWSVRGETQYF; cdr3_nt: TGTGCCTGGAGTGTACGGGGAGAGACCCAGTACTTC
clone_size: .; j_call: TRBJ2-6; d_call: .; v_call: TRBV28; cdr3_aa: CASTTTGPGANVLTF; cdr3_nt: TGTGCCAGCACCACTACAGGGCCCGGGGCCAACGTCCTGACTTTC
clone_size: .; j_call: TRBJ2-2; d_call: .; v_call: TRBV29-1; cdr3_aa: CSVSTSLAATGELFF; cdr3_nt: TGCAGCGTGTCCACCTCCTTGGCGGCCACCGGGGAGCTGTTTTTT
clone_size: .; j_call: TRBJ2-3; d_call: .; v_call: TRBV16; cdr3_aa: CASGRGDSRTDTQYF; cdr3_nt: TGTGCTAGTGGTCGGGGGGACAGCCGCACAGATACGCAGTATTTT
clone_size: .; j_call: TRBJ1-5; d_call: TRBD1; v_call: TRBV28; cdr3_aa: CASSAGDRGWNQPQHF; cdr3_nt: TGTGCCAGCAGTGCTGGAGACAGGGGGTGGAATCAGCCCCAGCATTTT
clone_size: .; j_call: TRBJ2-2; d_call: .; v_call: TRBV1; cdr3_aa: CTSSHRSPYRAGELFF; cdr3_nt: TGCACCAGCAGCCACCGGTCCCCATATCGGGCCGGGGAGCTGTTTTTT
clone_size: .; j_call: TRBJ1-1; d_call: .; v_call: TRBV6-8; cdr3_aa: CASTVVGPLGEAFF; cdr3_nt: TGTGCCAGCACGGTCGTAGGGCCCCTGGGTGAAGCTTTCTTT
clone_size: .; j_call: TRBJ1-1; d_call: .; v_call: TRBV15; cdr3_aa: CATSRDFQNTEAFF; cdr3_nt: TGTGCCACCAGCAGAGATTTCCAGAACACTGAAGCTTTCTTT
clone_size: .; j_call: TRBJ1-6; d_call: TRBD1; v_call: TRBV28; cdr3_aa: CASSLTGVVGSPLHF; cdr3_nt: TGTGCCAGCAGCCTGACAGGGGTGGTAGGATCACCCCTCCACTTT
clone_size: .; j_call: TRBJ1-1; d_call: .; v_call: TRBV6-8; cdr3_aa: CASSPIGQGTEAFF; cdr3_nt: TGTGCCAGCAGTCCGATTGGGCAGGGCACTGAAGCTTTCTTT
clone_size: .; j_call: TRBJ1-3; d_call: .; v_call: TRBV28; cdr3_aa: CASSLKRDGNTIYF; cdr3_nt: TGTGCCAGCAGTTTAAAGCGGGACGGAAACACCATATATTTT
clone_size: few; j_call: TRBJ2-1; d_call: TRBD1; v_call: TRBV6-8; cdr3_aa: CASSRDRVMGEQFF; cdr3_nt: TGTGCCAGCAGTCGGGACAGGGTTATGGGTGAGCAGTTCTTC
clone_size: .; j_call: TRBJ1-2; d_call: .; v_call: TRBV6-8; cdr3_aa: CASRDLQINYGYTF; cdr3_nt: TGTGCCAGCAGGGATTTACAGATTAACTATGGCTACACCTTC
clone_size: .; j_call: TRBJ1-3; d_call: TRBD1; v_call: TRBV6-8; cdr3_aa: CASSRTGDFVNTIYF; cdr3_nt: TGTGCCAGCAGCCGCACAGGGGATTTTGTAAACACCATATATTTT
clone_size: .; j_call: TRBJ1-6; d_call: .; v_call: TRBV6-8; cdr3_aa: CASSYSVRGVNSPLHF; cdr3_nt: TGTGCCAGCAGTTACTCGGTCAGGGGCGTTAATTCACCCCTCCACTTT
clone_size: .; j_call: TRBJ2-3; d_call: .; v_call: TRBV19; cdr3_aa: CASIPQGSTDTQYF; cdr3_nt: TGTGCCAGTATACCCCAGGGCAGCACAGATACGCAGTATTTT
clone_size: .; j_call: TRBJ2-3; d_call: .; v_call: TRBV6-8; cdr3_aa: CASSYSAMAGPRDTQYF; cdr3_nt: TGTGCCAGCAGTTACTCCGCGATGGCGGGGCCGAGGGATACGCAGTATTTT
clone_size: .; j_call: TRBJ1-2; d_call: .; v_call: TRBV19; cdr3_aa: CASSIVGTAYTF; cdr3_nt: TGTGCCAGTAGTATAGTCGGCACCGCCTACACCTTC
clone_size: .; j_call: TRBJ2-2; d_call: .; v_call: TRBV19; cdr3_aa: CASSIPLMNVGELFF; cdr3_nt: TGTGCCAGTAGTATTCCCCTCATGAATGTCGGGGAGCTGTTTTTT
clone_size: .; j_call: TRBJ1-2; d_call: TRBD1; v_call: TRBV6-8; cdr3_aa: CASRETGQGVVGGYTF; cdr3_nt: TGTGCCAGCAGAGAGACGGGACAGGGGGTTGTCGGTGGCTACACCTTC
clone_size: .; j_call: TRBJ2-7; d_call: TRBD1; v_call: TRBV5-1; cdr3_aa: CASSQATDRVEQYF; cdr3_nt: TGCGCCAGCAGCCAAGCAACAGACAGGGTCGAGCAGTACTTC
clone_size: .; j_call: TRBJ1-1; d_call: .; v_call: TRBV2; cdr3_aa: CASSEIGPWATEAFF; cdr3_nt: TGTGCCAGCAGTGAAATAGGACCTTGGGCCACTGAAGCTTTCTTT
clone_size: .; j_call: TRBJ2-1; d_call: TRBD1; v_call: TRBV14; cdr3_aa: CASSQTGGTGGYNEQFF; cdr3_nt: TGTGCCAGCAGCCAGACGGGCGGGACAGGGGGTTACAATGAGCAGTTCTTC
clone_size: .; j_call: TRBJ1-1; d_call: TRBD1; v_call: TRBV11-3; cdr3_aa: CASSFLPTGMVEAFF; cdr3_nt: TGTGCCAGCAGCTTCCTCCCGACAGGGATGGTCGAAGCTTTCTTT
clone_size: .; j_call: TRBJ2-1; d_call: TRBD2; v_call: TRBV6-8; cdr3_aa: CASSGSGGGLNEQFF; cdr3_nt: TGTGCCAGCAGTGGTAGCGGGGGGGGTCTAAATGAGCAGTTCTTC
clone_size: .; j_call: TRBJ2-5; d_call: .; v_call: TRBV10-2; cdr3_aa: CASKGQPQETQYF; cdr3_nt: TGCGCCAGCAAAGGACAGCCACAAGAGACCCAGTACTTC
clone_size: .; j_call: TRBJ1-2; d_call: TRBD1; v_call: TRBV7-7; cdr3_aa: CASSLDGTAPRGYTF; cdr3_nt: TGTGCCAGCAGCTTAGATGGGACAGCCCCTAGGGGCTACACCTTC
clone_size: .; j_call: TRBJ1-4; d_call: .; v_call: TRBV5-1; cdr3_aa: CASSQTVGREKLFF; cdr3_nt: TGCGCCAGCAGCCAGACGGTAGGGCGTGAAAAACTGTTTTTT
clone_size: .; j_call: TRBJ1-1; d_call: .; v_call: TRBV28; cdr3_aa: CASSFGLPNTEAFF; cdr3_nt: TGTGCCAGCAGTTTCGGGCTTCCGAACACTGAAGCTTTCTTT
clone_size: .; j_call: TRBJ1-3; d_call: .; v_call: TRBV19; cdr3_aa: CASLDGNTIYF; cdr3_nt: TGTGCCAGTCTAGATGGAAACACCATATATTTT
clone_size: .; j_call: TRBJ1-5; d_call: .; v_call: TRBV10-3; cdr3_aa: CASSEVENQPQHF; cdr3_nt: TGTGCCAGCAGTGAGGTAGAGAATCAGCCCCAGCATTTT
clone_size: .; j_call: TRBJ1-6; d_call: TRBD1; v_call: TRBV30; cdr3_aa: CAWSVQGGGPVHNSPLHF; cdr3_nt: TGTGCCTGGAGTGTACAGGGAGGGGGCCCCGTCCATAATTCACCCCTCCACTTT
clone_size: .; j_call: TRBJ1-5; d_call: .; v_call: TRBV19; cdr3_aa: CASSREGNSNQPQHF; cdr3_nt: TGTGCCAGTAGTCGGGAGGGGAACAGCAATCAGCCCCAGCATTTT
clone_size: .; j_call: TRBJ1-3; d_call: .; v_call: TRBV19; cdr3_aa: CASSNPSGNTIYF; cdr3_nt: TGTGCCAGTAGTAATCCTTCGGGAAACACCATATATTTT
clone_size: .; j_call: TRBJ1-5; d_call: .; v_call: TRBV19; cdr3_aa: CASKGRERNQPQHF; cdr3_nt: TGTGCCAGCAAGGGGAGGGAGAGAAATCAGCCCCAGCATTTT
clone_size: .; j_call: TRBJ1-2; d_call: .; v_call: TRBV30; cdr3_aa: CAWSVAGDGYTF; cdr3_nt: TGTGCCTGGAGTGTGGCAGGGGATGGCTACACCTTC